This T cell receptor beta chain was found in a study of T-cell memory formation after mild COVID-19. General study results and limits: Pre-infection memory held some responding clones, suggesting pre-existing cross-reactive T cells responded. Clones shrinking from day 15 to 85 showed even CD4/CD8 mixes; later expanders tilted CD4+. Among contracting clones, CD4+ were mainly CM/EM and CD8+ enriched in EMRA.

Using constant-segment primers, 5'RACE produced TCR alpha and TCR beta cDNA libraries carrying sample barcodes and UMIs. One entry per CDR3 protein results from TCRdb running MiXCR on the 5' RACE reads. The top ten hold roughly 14% of the sample, which has around 120,000 distinct CDR3 sequences, approximately 16% seen once. A word on this clonotype: What it binds is not known.

Germline CDR1 DFQATT, CDR2 SNEGSKA (reference sequence). With 1 base removed from V and 4 bases from J, the gap between germline ends came to 12 bases. The CDR3 contains 14 residues. This chain links TRBV20-1 with TRBJ2-3; D may be TRBD2 (6 bases). The receptor's source is an adult woman who had mild COVID-19 (a few samples of this study predate the infection). Cell type and time point are not known. Material: PBMCs or a T cell subset sorted from them (not recorded which). In DNA, the CDR3 is TGCAGTGCTAGAGTTGCGGGATTGCCAGATACGCAGTATTTT. This translates into CSARVAGLPDTQYF.